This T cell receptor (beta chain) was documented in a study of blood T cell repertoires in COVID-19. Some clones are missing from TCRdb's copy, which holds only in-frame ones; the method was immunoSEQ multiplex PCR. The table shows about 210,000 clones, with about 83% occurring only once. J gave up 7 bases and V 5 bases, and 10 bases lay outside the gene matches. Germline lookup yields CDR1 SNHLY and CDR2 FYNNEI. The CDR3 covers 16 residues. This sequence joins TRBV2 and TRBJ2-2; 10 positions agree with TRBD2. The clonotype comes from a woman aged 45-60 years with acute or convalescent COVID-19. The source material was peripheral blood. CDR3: CASSLLAGNGNGELFF. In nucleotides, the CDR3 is TGTGCCAGCAGTCTACTAGCGGGAAACGGAAACGGGGAGCTGTTTTTT.